This T cell receptor (beta chain) stems from a study of blood T cell repertoires in COVID-19 (dated by TCRdb to about 2020). Notes on the research overall: Samples covering the acute and convalescent phases of COVID-19 were provided by collaborators in the United States, Italy and Spain. Subjects who had been exposed to COVID-19, were actively infected with it, or had recovered from it provided the deeply sampled blood TCRbeta repertoires that made up the dataset. The material from the prospective study consisted of cDNA or gDNA derived from T cells, B-cell-depleted T cells, or PBMCs. Nearly every sample came with metadata listing a de-identified subject ID, COVID-19 status, age in years and sex. Where available, HLA class I and class II types were obtained from metadata supplied by the sample provider rather than from assay-based typing. Samples were obtained from the ongoing ImmuneRACE study (first 160 participants) and from about 1,300 subjects provided by 6 global collaborators. The repertoires were made available in a free public database intended to serve as a resource for research on the immune response to SARS-CoV-2. The study at large found these results: How much clinical and demographic metadata was included differed by source and by participant, and the metadata was provided uncurated.

The immunoSEQ Assay, a bias-controlled multiplex PCR, was used to amplify TCRbeta CDR3 regions from genomic DNA. In the source study's methods: The number of nucleated cells in each sample was estimated from the amplification of reference gene primers within the assay. To quantify the absolute abundance of each unique TCRbeta CDR3 rearrangement, sequence reads were collapsed and filtered. Productive Simpson clonality was computed per sample as the square root of Simpson's diversity index over productive rearrangements. What TCRdb holds here is the immuneACCESS table cut down to in-frame rearrangements. Part of the clones is not present; checked against another copy, under half of the missing clones reflect an unresolved V gene, and the others are unexplained. Clonal size and the V and J genes are those of that table, whereas D and trimming came from the DNA. The sample table holds just under 60,000 clones, of which around 84% were seen once. The ten largest clones add up to more than 6% of the sample.

Reading from cysteine to phenylalanine, the CDR3 counts 15 amino acids. The CDR3 DNA has 45 bases and is translated from base 1. The germline V gene supplies CDR1 SNHLY and CDR2 FYNNEI. Relative to germline, V is 9 bases shorter and J is 3 bases shorter, with 20 bases between their ends. A word on this clone: Its target antigen remains unknown. Base quality data are lacking; no much larger clone is found one base away.

Whole blood was collected in K2EDTA tubes by collaborating institutions according to the institutions' own protocols. For TCRbeta analysis, collaborator samples were shipped as frozen whole blood, as isolated PBMCs, or as DNA extracted from either sample type. The receptor chain draws on TRBV2 and TRBJ1-1, and the D gene may be TRBD1, 6 bases matching. This TCR was sampled from a human donor with active COVID-19. The donor label of this sample is uncertain. Specimen: peripheral blood. The CDR3 region: CASINREIVDTEAFF. The nucleotides are TGTGCCAGTATCAACAGGGAGATTGTAGACACTGAAGCTTTCTTT. With the portions outside the CDR3 filled from the reference TRBV2 and TRBJ1-1 genes, the complete variable region becomes EPEVTQTPSHQVTQMGQEVILRCVPISNHLYFYWYRQILGQKVEFLVSFYNNEISEKSEIFDDQFSVERPDGSNFTLKIRSTKLEDSAMYFCASINREIVDTEAFFGQGTRLTVV.